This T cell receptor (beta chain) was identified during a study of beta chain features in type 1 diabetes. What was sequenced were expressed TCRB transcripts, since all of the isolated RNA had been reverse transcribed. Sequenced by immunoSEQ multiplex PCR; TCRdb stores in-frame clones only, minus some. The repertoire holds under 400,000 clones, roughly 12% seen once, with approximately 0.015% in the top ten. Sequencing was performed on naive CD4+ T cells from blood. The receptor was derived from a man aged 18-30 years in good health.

CDR3 coding DNA: TGTGCCTGGACCACCGGGACAGGGGTTGGCTACACCTTC. As protein: CAWTTGTGVGYTF. The gene calls are TRBV30 and TRBJ1-2; 10 nucleotides line up with TRBD1. The V gene end was trimmed by 4 bases and the J gene end by 7 bases; junction bases not matched to a gene: 6. This CDR3 spans 13 amino acids. Germline V gene lookup returns CDR1 GTSNPN and CDR2 SVGIG (reference sequence).